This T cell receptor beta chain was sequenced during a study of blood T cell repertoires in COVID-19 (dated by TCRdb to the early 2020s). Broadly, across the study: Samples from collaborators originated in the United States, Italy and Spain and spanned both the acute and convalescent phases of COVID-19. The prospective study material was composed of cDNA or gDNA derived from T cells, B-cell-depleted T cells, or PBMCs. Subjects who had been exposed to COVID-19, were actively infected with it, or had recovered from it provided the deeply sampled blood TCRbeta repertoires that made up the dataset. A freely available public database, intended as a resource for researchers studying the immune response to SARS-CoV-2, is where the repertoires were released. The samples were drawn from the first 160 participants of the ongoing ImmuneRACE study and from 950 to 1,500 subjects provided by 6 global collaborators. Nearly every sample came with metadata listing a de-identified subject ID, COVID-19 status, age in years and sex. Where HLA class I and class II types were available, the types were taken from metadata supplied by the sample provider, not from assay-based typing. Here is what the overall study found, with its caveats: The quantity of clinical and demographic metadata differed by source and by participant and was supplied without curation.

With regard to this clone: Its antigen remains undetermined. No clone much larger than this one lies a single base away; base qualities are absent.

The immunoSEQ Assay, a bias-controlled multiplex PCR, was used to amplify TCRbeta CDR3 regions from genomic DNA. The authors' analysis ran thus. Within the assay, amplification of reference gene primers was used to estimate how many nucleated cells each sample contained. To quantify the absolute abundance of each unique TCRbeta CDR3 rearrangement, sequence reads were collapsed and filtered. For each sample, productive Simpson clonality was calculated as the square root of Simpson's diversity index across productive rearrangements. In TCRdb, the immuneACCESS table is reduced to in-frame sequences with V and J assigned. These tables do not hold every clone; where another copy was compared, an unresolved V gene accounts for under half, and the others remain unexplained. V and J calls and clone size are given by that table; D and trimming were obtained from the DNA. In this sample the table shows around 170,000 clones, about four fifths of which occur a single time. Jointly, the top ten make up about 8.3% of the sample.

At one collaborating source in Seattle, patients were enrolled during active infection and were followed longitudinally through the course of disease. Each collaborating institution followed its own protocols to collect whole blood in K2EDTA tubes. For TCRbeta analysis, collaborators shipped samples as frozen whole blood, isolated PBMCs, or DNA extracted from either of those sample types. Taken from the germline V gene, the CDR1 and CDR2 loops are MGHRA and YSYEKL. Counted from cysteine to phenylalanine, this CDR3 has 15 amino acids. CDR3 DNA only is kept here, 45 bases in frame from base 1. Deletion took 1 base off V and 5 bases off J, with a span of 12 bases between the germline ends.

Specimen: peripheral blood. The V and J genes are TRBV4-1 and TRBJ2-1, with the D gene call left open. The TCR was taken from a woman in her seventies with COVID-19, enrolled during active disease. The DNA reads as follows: TGCGCCAGCAGCCAAGGCGTTTCGCGGAACAATGAGCAGTTCTTC. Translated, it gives CASSQGVSRNNEQFF.